Listed below are T cell receptor beta chains from one sample, sequenced in a study of cytomegalovirus exposure and HLA in healthy donors. Data came from immunoSEQ multiplex PCR; TCRdb stores just in-frame clones and leaves some out. In the table there are fewer than 250,000 clones, over 60% of which are singletons. The sample consisted of PBMCs. The receptors were gathered from a man in his thirties or forties in good health and CMV-seropositive. The CDR3 runs from the conserved cysteine through the conserved F or W. The order of the fields is clone size, D gene, V gene, J gene, CDR3 DNA, CDR3 protein. The D gene is left open where the match is weak. Expanded clones get a size class; other rows say once, few or many, or leave the size out.

clone size: .
D gene: .
V gene: TRBV6-1
J gene: TRBJ1-3
CDR3 DNA: TGTGCCAGCACCTTGGGAGGCTCTCACACCATATATTTT
CDR3 protein: CASTLGGSHTIYF

clone size: .
D gene: .
V gene: TRBV4-1
J gene: TRBJ2-7
CDR3 DNA: TGCGCCAGCAGCCAAAGATGGGTCGGGTACGAGCAGTACTTC
CDR3 protein: CASSQRWVGYEQYF

clone size: .
D gene: TRBD1
V gene: TRBV6-5
J gene: TRBJ2-5
CDR3 DNA: TGTGCCAGCAGTTACTCGACAGGGGGAGGGGAGACCCAGTACTTC
CDR3 protein: CASSYSTGGGETQYF

clone size: .
D gene: .
V gene: TRBV27
J gene: TRBJ1-3
CDR3 DNA: TGTGCCAGCAGTTTATCCACTGGAAACACCATATATTTT
CDR3 protein: CASSLSTGNTIYF

clone size: .
D gene: .
V gene: TRBV5-1
J gene: TRBJ2-3
CDR3 DNA: TGCGCCAGCAGCTCTAGCGTCAGAGGTCCCGTGGGTACGCAGTATTTT
CDR3 protein: CASSSSVRGPVGTQYF

clone size: .
D gene: TRBD1
V gene: TRBV30
J gene: TRBJ1-1
CDR3 DNA: TGTGCCTGGACCAGGGACAGGGGGACTGAAGCTTTCTTT
CDR3 protein: CAWTRDRGTEAFF

clone size: .
D gene: .
V gene: TRBV6-6
J gene: TRBJ1-5
CDR3 DNA: TGTGCCAGCAGTTACGGGACACAGCCCCAGCATTTT
CDR3 protein: CASSYGTQPQHF

clone size: few
D gene: .
V gene: TRBV5-4
J gene: TRBJ2-7
CDR3 DNA: TGTGCCAGCAGCTTGGCCGGGAGCGTCGACGAGCAGTACTTC
CDR3 protein: CASSLAGSVDEQYF

clone size: .
D gene: TRBD2
V gene: TRBV5-4
J gene: TRBJ2-1
CDR3 DNA: TGTGCCAGCAGCCTCCGACTAGCGGGGTACAATGAGCAGTTCTTC
CDR3 protein: CASSLRLAGYNEQFF

clone size: once
D gene: .
V gene: TRBV7-3
J gene: TRBJ2-3
CDR3 DNA: TGTGCCAGCAGCTCGACACCCGGCTATACGCAGTATTTT
CDR3 protein: CASSSTPGYTQYF

clone size: few
D gene: .
V gene: TRBV6-4
J gene: TRBJ2-6
CDR3 DNA: TGTGCCAGCAGCGTTCAGGCTGAAGGGGCCAACGTCCTGACTTTC
CDR3 protein: CASSVQAEGANVLTF

clone size: .
D gene: .
V gene: TRBV30
J gene: TRBJ1-2
CDR3 DNA: TGTGCCAGTAACAGGGTTGGCTACACCTTC
CDR3 protein: CASNRVGYTF

clone size: .
D gene: TRBD2
V gene: TRBV11-2
J gene: TRBJ2-5
CDR3 DNA: TGTGCCAGCAGCCCCCCGGGACTAGCGGGGGGAATTGAGACCCAGTACTTC
CDR3 protein: CASSPPGLAGGIETQYF

clone size: .
D gene: .
V gene: TRBV12-5
J gene: TRBJ2-7
CDR3 DNA: TGTGCTAGTGTCGCGACAGACTCCTACGAGCAGTACTTC
CDR3 protein: CASVATDSYEQYF

clone size: .
D gene: .
V gene: TRBV4-1
J gene: TRBJ1-5
CDR3 DNA: TGCGCCAGCAGCCACCGACAGGTGGTGGTGCAGCCCCAGCATTTT
CDR3 protein: CASSHRQVVVQPQHF

clone size: .
D gene: TRBD1
V gene: TRBV10-1
J gene: TRBJ1-5
CDR3 DNA: TGCGCCAGCATCTCGGGAGGGGGCCCTAGCAATCAGCCCCAGCATTTT
CDR3 protein: CASISGGGPSNQPQHF

clone size: .
D gene: .
V gene: TRBV13
J gene: TRBJ2-1
CDR3 DNA: TGTGCCAGCAGCCTGCAGGGAAATGAGCAGTTCTTC
CDR3 protein: CASSLQGNEQFF

clone size: .
D gene: TRBD2
V gene: TRBV30
J gene: TRBJ2-3
CDR3 DNA: TGTGCCTGGGCTAGCGGGCTCACAGATACGCAGTATTTT
CDR3 protein: CAWASGLTDTQYF

clone size: few
D gene: TRBD2
V gene: TRBV18
J gene: TRBJ2-5
CDR3 DNA: TGTGCCAGCTCACTAGCGGGAGGCGGAGAGACCCAGTACTTC
CDR3 protein: CASSLAGGGETQYF

clone size: .
D gene: TRBD1
V gene: TRBV7-9
J gene: TRBJ2-1
CDR3 DNA: TGTGCCAGCAGCGAGGACAGGATTATAGATCGTGAGCAGTTCTTC
CDR3 protein: CASSEDRIIDREQFF

clone size: .
D gene: TRBD1
V gene: TRBV9
J gene: TRBJ1-5
CDR3 DNA: TGTGCCAGCAGCTCAGGGGGGTTAGGACAGCCCCAGCATTTT
CDR3 protein: CASSSGGLGQPQHF

clone size: .
D gene: TRBD1
V gene: TRBV6-4
J gene: TRBJ2-2
CDR3 DNA: TGTGCCAGCAGAGGGACAGGGGGGACCGGGGAGCTGTTTTTT
CDR3 protein: CASRGTGGTGELFF

clone size: .
D gene: TRBD1
V gene: TRBV19
J gene: TRBJ1-1
CDR3 DNA: TGTGCCAGTAGTTTGACAGGGGACACTGAAGCTTTCTTT
CDR3 protein: CASSLTGDTEAFF

clone size: many
D gene: TRBD2
V gene: TRBV11-2
J gene: TRBJ2-5
CDR3 DNA: TGTGCCAGCAGCTTAGTCTACGGGCCGGGAGCGGGGATTCAAGAGACCCAGTACTTC
CDR3 protein: CASSLVYGPGAGIQETQYF

clone size: .
D gene: TRBD2
V gene: TRBV28
J gene: TRBJ2-1
CDR3 DNA: TGTGCCAGCAGTTTATCCGGACTAGTTCCTCACAATGAGCAGTTCTTC
CDR3 protein: CASSLSGLVPHNEQFF

clone size: .
D gene: .
V gene: TRBV7-8
J gene: TRBJ2-7
CDR3 DNA: TGTGCCAGCAGTGGGGGCAGGAGCTACTACGAGCAGTACTTC
CDR3 protein: CASSGGRSYYEQYF

clone size: .
D gene: .
V gene: TRBV28
J gene: TRBJ1-2
CDR3 DNA: TGTGCCAGCAGTTTCCTCGGTTTCGATGGCTACACCTTC
CDR3 protein: CASSFLGFDGYTF

clone size: .
D gene: TRBD1
V gene: TRBV7-2
J gene: TRBJ1-2
CDR3 DNA: TGTGCCAGCAGCCTTGGTGGCAGGGGGCGCGACTATGGCTACACCTTC
CDR3 protein: CASSLGGRGRDYGYTF